The 21 T cell receptor beta chains presented below share a single source sample, sequenced in a study of T-cell memory formation after mild COVID-19. TCRdb fed the 5' RACE reads into MiXCR, producing one record per CDR3 protein. This table has roughly 70,000 distinct CDR3 sequences, 16% appearing once. Specimen: PBMCs or a T cell subset sorted from them (not recorded which). Every receptor here comes from an adult woman who had mild COVID-19 (a few samples of this study predate the infection). Cell type and time point are not known.

The chain is built from TRBV11-2 and TRBJ2-1, with D tentatively TRBD2 (6 bases). The CDR3 is 16 residues long. Trimming took off 7 bases at V and 1 base at J, with 17 bases between the two ends. CDR1 SGHAT and CDR2 FQNNGV come from the germline V gene. The CDR3 sequence: CASTDINSGSYNEQFF. CDR3 coding DNA: TGTGCCAGCACCGACATTAACAGCGGGTCCTACAATGAGCAGTTCTTC.

Many counts were recorded for this clonotype. The chain is built from TRBV5-5 and TRBJ2-1; D assignment may be TRBD1 or TRBD2 (5 bases each). The germline gives CDR1 SGHKS, CDR2 YYEKEE (reference sequence). This CDR3 region has 15 residues. The V end was cut by 0 bases, the J end by 8 bases, with 15 bases between. CDR3 amino acids: CASSLAGRLRDEQFF. DNA for the CDR3: TGTGCCAGCAGCTTGGCGGGACGCCTCCGCGATGAGCAGTTCTTC.

This clonotype was detected only a few times. This chain links TRBV7-2 with TRBJ1-2; D not resolved. The CDR3 is 14 amino acids. Trimming removed 4 bases from V and 5 bases from J, with 14 bases in between. Per the germline V gene, CDR1 is SGHTA and CDR2 is FQGNSA. CDR3: CASSSEIPLYGYTF. The CDR3 DNA follows: TGTGCCAGCAGCTCCGAAATTCCCCTTTATGGCTACACCTTC.

This chain joins TRBV3-1 and TRBJ1-2, with 9 nucleotides matching TRBD1. Unmatched junction bases numbered 6, after V lost 0 bases and J lost 7 bases. The length of the CDR3 is 15 residues. The germline V gene has CDR1 LGHDT and CDR2 YNNKEL (reference sequence). The CDR3 coding sequence is TGTGCCAGCAGCCAAGAACTACAGGGGGCAGGTGGCTACACCTTC. Protein: CASSQELQGAGGYTF.

This chain uses TRBV7-2 with TRBJ1-2; 8 bases match TRBD1. The ends lost 4 bases at V and 7 bases at J; junction bases unmatched: 5. CDR3 length: 13 amino acids. Germline assignment: CDR1 SGHTA and CDR2 FQGNSA. Here the CDR3 DNA reads TGTGCCAGCAGCTGGACAGGGAAGGGTGGCTACACCTTC. Translated, it gives CASSWTGKGGYTF.

This clonotype occurred a few times. The V and J genes are TRBV7-9 and TRBJ2-7; tentatively, D is TRBD2 (6 bases). V lost 4 bases, J lost 3 bases, and 16 bases lay in between. The germline gives CDR1 SEHNR, CDR2 FQNEAQ (reference sequence). This CDR3 has 15 amino acids. Here the CDR3 DNA reads TGTGCCAGCAGCTCGTTGGGACTTTCGTTCTACGAGCAGTACTTC. Its translation: CASSSLGLSFYEQYF.

This clonotype was counted between two and nine times. The chain carries TRBV20-1 and TRBJ2-5, with 8 bases identical to TRBD2. In germline, CDR1 is DFQATT, CDR2 SNEGSKA (reference sequence). The J segment lost 5 bases and the V segment lost 5 bases, leaving 13 bases of the junction unmatched. CDR3 length: 15 amino acids. The CDR3, as DNA: TGCAGTGCTGCGGGAGTAGCGGGAACTAGTGAGACCCAGTACTTC. This gives the protein CSAAGVAGTSETQYF.

This chain links TRBV29-1 with TRBJ2-7; D is perhaps TRBD1 (5 bases). Germline V gene lookup returns CDR1 SQVTM and CDR2 ANQGSEA. The CDR3 runs to 14 residues. The V end was cut by 4 bases, the J end by 0 bases, with 13 bases between. CDR3 amino acids: CSVADTEPSYEQYF. CDR3 in DNA: TGCAGCGTTGCGGACACCGAACCCTCCTACGAGCAGTACTTC.

Notes on this clonotype: Germline and junction disagree at one end, which may indicate a read error. The chain recombines TRBV2 with TRBJ2-1, with D perhaps TRBD1 or TRBD2 (6 bases each). This CDR3 has 11 amino acids. Germline-derived CDR1 and CDR2 are SNHLY and FYNNEI. CDR3 nucleotides: TGTGCCAGCAGGTGGGGGGCGCAGCAGCTCTTC. The encoded protein is CASRWGAQQLF.

This chain links TRBV7-9 with TRBJ2-2, with D maybe TRBD2 (5 bases). The CDR3 has 16 amino acids. V was pared by 5 bases and J by 1 base, with 14 bases between. Germline CDR1 is SEHNR and CDR2 is FQNEAQ (reference sequence). The CDR3 sequence: CASSPSRGENTGELFF. DNA for the CDR3: TGTGCCAGCAGCCCAAGCCGGGGAGAGAACACCGGGGAGCTGTTTTTT.

The V gene is TRBV7-6, the J gene TRBJ2-5; TRBD2 matches 8 bases. Germline V gives CDR1 SGHVS, CDR2 FNYEAQ. This CDR3 has 15 residues. The V segment lost 5 bases and the J segment 5 bases; nucleotides outside the gene matches: 10. DNA of the CDR3: TGTGCCAGCAGCAAAGAGCGGGGGACCTTGGAGACCCAGTACTTC. Its protein is CASSKERGTLETQYF.

This chain uses TRBV7-2 with TRBJ1-2, with 9 bases lining up with TRBD1. The germline V gene encodes CDR1 SGHTA and CDR2 FQGNSA. Trimming removed 6 bases from V and 5 bases from J; junction bases left unmatched: 13. The CDR3 has 16 residues. The CDR3 sequence: CASSPGTGTLGYGYTF. The CDR3 DNA sequence: TGTGCCAGCAGTCCCGGGACAGGGACTTTAGGATATGGCTACACCTTC.

This clonotype was picked up a small number of times. The V gene is TRBV13, the J gene TRBJ1-1; no clear D. This CDR3 has 15 residues. Between the trimmed V and J ends, which lost 0 bases and 1 base, there was a span of 9 bases. From germline, CDR1 is PRHDT and CDR2 FYEKMQ (reference sequence). DNA of the CDR3: TGTGCCAGCAGCTTAGGGGGGTACGAGAACACTGAAGCTTTCTTT. Its translation is CASSLGGYENTEAFF. The full variable domain, its missing parts supplied by reference TRBV13 and TRBJ1-1, is AAGVIQSPRHLIKEKRETATLKCYPIPRHDTVYWYQQGPGQDPQFLISFYEKMQSDKGSIPDRFSAQQFSDYHSELNMSSLELGDSALYFCASSLGGYENTEAFFGQGTRLTVV.

The chain couples TRBV7-9 to TRBJ1-5, with D hard to call. Germline V gene sequence: CDR1 SEHNR, CDR2 FQNEAQ (reference sequence). Trimming cost V 4 bases and J 1 base, with 11 bases left between them. The CDR3 is 15 residues long. The CDR3 loop reads CASSSREQSNQPQHF. The CDR3 DNA reads TGTGCCAGCAGCTCTAGGGAGCAGAGCAATCAGCCCCAGCATTTT. The full variable domain, its missing parts supplied by reference TRBV7-9 and TRBJ1-5, is DTGVSQNPRHKITKRGQNVTFRCDPISEHNRLYWYRQTLGQGPEFLTYFQNEAQLEKSRLLSDRFSAERPKGSFSTLEIQRTEQGDSAMYLCASSSREQSNQPQHFGDGTRLSIL.

The chain joins TRBV5-1 to TRBJ2-3, with 7 bases fitting TRBD2. The V segment lost 0 bases and the J segment 2 bases; nucleotides outside the gene matches: 6. Germline V gene lookup returns CDR1 SGHRS and CDR2 YFSETQ. The CDR3 extends over 16 amino acids. Here the CDR3 reads CASSLDLGRPTDTQYF. CDR3 sequence (DNA): TGCGCCAGCAGCTTGGATCTCGGGAGGCCCACAGATACGCAGTATTTT. The complete variable domain, with remaining parts taken from reference TRBV5-1 and TRBJ2-3, reads KAGVTQTPRYLIKTRGQQVTLSCSPISGHRSVSWYQQTPGQGLQFLFEYFSETQRNKGNFPGRFSGRQFSNSRSEMNVSTLELGDSALYLCASSLDLGRPTDTQYFGPGTRLTVL.

The chain uses TRBV7-8 and TRBJ2-5, with TRBD2 matching over 7 bases. V lost 5 bases and J lost 5; bases outside the gene matches: 11. Germline V gene sequence: CDR1 SGHVS, CDR2 FQNEAQ. This CDR3 is 15 amino acids long. The CDR3 loop reads CASSVGTTLGETQYF. CDR3 DNA sequence: TGTGCCAGCAGCGTAGGGACTACCCTTGGGGAGACCCAGTACTTC.

The chain combines TRBV11-2 with TRBJ2-3, with 9 bases fitting TRBD2. CDR1 is SGHAT, CDR2 FQNNGV, per germline. Germline trimming cut 2 bases from V and 3 bases from J; bases unmatched to any gene: 9. The CDR3 extends over 17 amino acids. The CDR3 nucleotides read TGTGCCAGCAGCTTAAGATATCTTAGCGGGGGTACAGATACGCAGTATTTT. Its translation: CASSLRYLSGGTDTQYF.

This clonotype was counted between two and nine times. V usage is TRBV7-6 and J usage is TRBJ2-3, with 7 bases identical to TRBD2. Germline V CDR1 and CDR2: SGHVS, FNYEAQ. The length of the CDR3 is 14 residues. V trimming: 5 bases; J trimming: 5 bases; junction bases outside the gene matches: 7. The CDR3: CASSQYGGKDTQYF. DNA of the CDR3: TGTGCCAGCAGCCAATACGGGGGGAAAGATACGCAGTATTTT.

This clonotype was seen a handful of times. The gene calls are TRBV6-5 and TRBJ2-7; D ambiguous. Per germline, CDR1 MNHEY and CDR2 SVGAGI. With 6 bases removed from V and 1 base from J, the gap between germline ends came to 13 bases. The CDR3 has 14 residues. This CDR3 is CASRSYQASYEQYF. CDR3 DNA sequence: TGTGCCAGCAGATCCTATCAGGCGTCCTACGAGCAGTACTTC.

This clonotype was detected once. The chain couples TRBV29-1 to TRBJ2-1; TRBD1 agrees at 10 bases. CDR3 length: 14 residues. Per germline, CDR1 SQVTM and CDR2 ANQGSEA. Germline trimming cut 7 bases from V and 10 bases from J; bases unmatched to any gene: 13. CDR3 protein: CSAARDRGNREQFF. In DNA form, the CDR3 reads TGCAGCGCAGCCCGGGACAGGGGCAACCGCGAGCAGTTCTTC.

This clonotype was counted a few times. The genes are TRBV20-1 and TRBJ2-7; unclear D gene. In germline, CDR1 is DFQATT, CDR2 SNEGSKA (reference sequence). Deletions cut 3 bases from V and 4 bases from J, with 10 bases between. CDR3 length equals 12 residues. CDR3 amino acids: CSARIGSYEQYF. The CDR3 region has the DNA TGCAGTGCTAGGATTGGCAGTTACGAGCAGTACTTC.